This T cell receptor beta chain derives from a study of T cell responses to AZD1222 COVID-19 vaccine. Note on this clone: Its antigen is currently unknown.

Using immunoSEQ multiplex PCR, the repertoire was profiled, and TCRdb retains in-frame clones only, with some absent. The table lists around 150,000 clones, 90% to 95% of them singletons, with roughly 1.2% in the top ten. Whole-study findings and limits: It was only after the peak T cell response that any repertoires were sampled. The span of vaccine-associated CD4 TCRs extended across spike, with dominance at 160-218 and 743-854. Nearly half of spike-specific TCRs reportedly target unmutated variant regions. With two AZD1222 doses given, Spike-specific TCR breadth and depth both rose.

The CDR3 is made up of 13 amino acids. The germline V gene has CDR1 KGHSH and CDR2 LQKENI. Trimming cost V 3 bases and J 7 bases, with 10 bases left between them. Sequenced material: peripheral blood, taken on day 0 of AZD1222 vaccination. The source of this sequence is an adult in good health. V is TRBV18 and J is TRBJ1-3; unclear D gene. CDR3 in amino acids: CASSPAFTNTIYF. For the CDR3, the DNA is TGTGCCAGCTCACCCGCCTTCACCAACACCATATATTTT.